Listed below are T cell receptor beta chains from one sample, sequenced in a study of response to subunit inactivated influenza vaccine. Via MiXCR, TCRdb re-called the RT-PCR reads, giving one row per CDR3 protein. The sample yields about 500,000 distinct CDR3 sequences, approximately 17% seen once. The source was CD4+ T cells sorted from PBMCs, collected around 25 months after vaccination. The receptor source for this set is a man between 50 and 69 years old who received an inactivated influenza vaccine. Each CDR3 is given with its conserved first and last residue. A D gene is named only where the DNA matches it firmly. Some rows have no size entry. The others give once, few or many, or a class for an expanded clone.

J gene: TRBJ2-2
clone size: once
V gene: TRBV24-1
D gene: NA
CDR3 protein: CATSDWQETGELFF
CDR3 DNA: TGTGCCACCAGTGATTGGCAGGAAACCGGGGAGCTGTTTTTT

J gene: TRBJ1-1
clone size: many
V gene: TRBV24-1
D gene: NA
CDR3 protein: CATHDGVGYRMNTEAFF
CDR3 DNA: TGTGCCACGCACGACGGTGTAGGATATCGGATGAACACTGAAGCTTTCTTT

J gene: TRBJ1-2
clone size: few
V gene: TRBV25-1
D gene: NA
CDR3 protein: CASSISYGYTF
CDR3 DNA: TGTGCCAGCTCCATCTCCTATGGCTACACCTTC

J gene: TRBJ1-6
clone size: few
V gene: TRBV12-3/TRBV12-4
D gene: NA
CDR3 protein: CASTPAPNSPLHF
CDR3 DNA: TGTGCCAGCACCCCCGCCCCAAATTCACCCCTCCACTTT

J gene: TRBJ2-7
clone size: NA
V gene: TRBV3-1
D gene: NA
CDR3 protein: CASSQALRGFEQYF
CDR3 DNA: TGTGCCAGCAGCCAAGCTTTGCGGGGATTCGAGCAGTACTTC

J gene: TRBJ2-7
clone size: few
V gene: TRBV30
D gene: TRBD2
CDR3 protein: CAGERGSSYEQYF
CDR3 DNA: TGTGCCGGAGAGCGGGGAAGCTCCTACGAGCAGTACTTC

J gene: TRBJ1-2
clone size: NA
V gene: TRBV12-3/TRBV12-4
D gene: NA
CDR3 protein: CASSLRGARGYTF
CDR3 DNA: TGTGCCAGCAGTTTAAGGGGTGCTCGTGGCTACACCTTC

J gene: TRBJ1-3
clone size: few
V gene: TRBV5-1
D gene: NA
CDR3 protein: CASSWDNPGNTIYF
CDR3 DNA: TGCGCCAGCAGTTGGGATAATCCTGGAAACACCATATATTTT

J gene: TRBJ2-3
clone size: NA
V gene: TRBV5-1
D gene: NA
CDR3 protein: CASSARAGRTDTQYF
CDR3 DNA: TGCGCCAGCAGCGCCCGGGCAGGGAGGACAGATACGCAGTATTTT

J gene: TRBJ2-1
clone size: NA
V gene: TRBV6-1
D gene: NA
CDR3 protein: CASSPIRVYNEQFF
CDR3 DNA: TGTGCCAGCAGCCCCATCCGGGTGTACAATGAGCAGTTCTTC

J gene: TRBJ2-1
clone size: few
V gene: TRBV7-2
D gene: NA
CDR3 protein: CASSSPNRNNEQFF
CDR3 DNA: TGTGCCAGCAGCTCCCCCAATCGCAACAATGAGCAGTTCTTC

J gene: TRBJ1-1
clone size: few
V gene: TRBV20-1
D gene: TRBD1
CDR3 protein: CSARGQGQGFQTEAFF
CDR3 DNA: TGCAGTGCTAGAGGACAGGGACAGGGATTCCAGACTGAAGCTTTCTTT

J gene: TRBJ2-7
clone size: NA
V gene: TRBV29-1
D gene: TRBD2
CDR3 protein: CSVEEAGSEQYF
CDR3 DNA: TGCAGCGTTGAAGAAGCGGGGTCCGAGCAGTACTTC

J gene: TRBJ2-5
clone size: NA
V gene: TRBV30
D gene: TRBD2
CDR3 protein: CAWSKAGGRKETQYF
CDR3 DNA: TGTGCCTGGAGCAAAGCGGGAGGGCGAAAAGAGACCCAGTACTTC

J gene: TRBJ1-2
clone size: once
V gene: TRBV28
D gene: NA
CDR3 protein: CASSPLGLGYTF
CDR3 DNA: TGTGCCAGCAGCCCATTAGGGCTTGGCTACACCTTC

J gene: TRBJ2-1
clone size: few
V gene: TRBV20-1
D gene: TRBD1
CDR3 protein: CSARTGGAINEQFF
CDR3 DNA: TGCAGTGCGAGAACAGGGGGCGCGATCAATGAGCAGTTCTTC

J gene: TRBJ2-2
clone size: NA
V gene: TRBV28
D gene: NA
CDR3 protein: CASSLGQGSGELFF
CDR3 DNA: TGTGCCAGCAGTTTAGGCCAGGGGTCCGGGGAGCTGTTTTTT

J gene: TRBJ2-2
clone size: NA
V gene: TRBV12-3/TRBV12-4
D gene: NA
CDR3 protein: CASSVGGVNTGELFF
CDR3 DNA: TGTGCCAGCAGTGTCGGCGGTGTTAACACCGGGGAGCTGTTTTTT

J gene: TRBJ1-2
clone size: NA
V gene: TRBV18
D gene: NA
CDR3 protein: CASSPTDSYGYTF
CDR3 DNA: TGTGCCAGCTCACCCACGGACAGCTATGGCTACACCTTC

J gene: TRBJ1-6
clone size: few
V gene: TRBV28
D gene: TRBD1
CDR3 protein: CASRLTGGGSPLHF
CDR3 DNA: TGTGCCAGCAGACTAACAGGGGGCGGATCACCCCTCCACTTT

J gene: TRBJ2-7
clone size: few
V gene: TRBV12-3/TRBV12-4
D gene: NA
CDR3 protein: CASSSLWEQYF
CDR3 DNA: TGTGCCAGCAGTTCCCTCTGGGAGCAGTACTTC

J gene: TRBJ2-2
clone size: few
V gene: TRBV7-2
D gene: TRBD2
CDR3 protein: CASSLGRASGRAGELFF
CDR3 DNA: TGTGCCAGCAGCTTAGGACGGGCTAGCGGGAGGGCCGGGGAGCTGTTTTTT

J gene: TRBJ2-7
clone size: few
V gene: TRBV28
D gene: TRBD1
CDR3 protein: CASREQGALYEQYF
CDR3 DNA: TGTGCCAGCAGGGAACAGGGGGCACTCTACGAGCAGTACTTC

J gene: TRBJ2-7
clone size: NA
V gene: TRBV5-1
D gene: TRBD2
CDR3 protein: CASSTAPSGAQSSYEQYF
CDR3 DNA: TGCGCCAGCAGCACAGCCCCTAGCGGGGCCCAGAGCTCCTACGAGCAGTACTTC

J gene: TRBJ2-1
clone size: NA
V gene: TRBV7-9
D gene: NA
CDR3 protein: CASSLEVIGQFF
CDR3 DNA: TGTGCCAGCAGCTTAGAAGTCATTGGGCAGTTCTTC

J gene: TRBJ2-7
clone size: NA
V gene: TRBV12-3/TRBV12-4
D gene: NA
CDR3 protein: CASSWDFPYEQYF
CDR3 DNA: TGTGCCAGCAGCTGGGACTTTCCCTACGAGCAGTACTTC

J gene: TRBJ1-5
clone size: few
V gene: TRBV20-1
D gene: TRBD1
CDR3 protein: CSARATGVGRNQPQHF
CDR3 DNA: TGCAGTGCTAGAGCAACAGGGGTTGGGCGCAATCAGCCCCAGCATTTT

J gene: TRBJ2-1
clone size: NA
V gene: TRBV28
D gene: NA
CDR3 protein: CASIPVLGESEQFF
CDR3 DNA: TGTGCCAGCATCCCGGTCCTGGGGGAAAGTGAGCAGTTCTTC

J gene: TRBJ2-2
clone size: NA
V gene: TRBV27
D gene: NA
CDR3 protein: CASGKDLTTGELFF
CDR3 DNA: TGTGCCAGTGGAAAGGACTTAACCACCGGGGAGCTGTTTTTT

J gene: TRBJ2-2
clone size: few
V gene: TRBV5-1
D gene: TRBD1
CDR3 protein: CASSGTGVPTGELFF
CDR3 DNA: TGCGCCAGCAGCGGAACAGGGGTTCCAACCGGGGAGCTGTTTTTT

J gene: TRBJ2-6
clone size: NA
V gene: TRBV20-1
D gene: NA
CDR3 protein: CSAGNYRTDNVLTF
CDR3 DNA: TGCAGTGCTGGAAACTACCGCACAGACAACGTCCTGACTTTC

J gene: TRBJ1-3
clone size: few
V gene: TRBV11-2
D gene: NA
CDR3 protein: CASSLAPTGNTIYF
CDR3 DNA: TGTGCCAGCAGCTTAGCCCCTACTGGAAACACCATATATTTT

J gene: TRBJ2-3
clone size: NA
V gene: TRBV28
D gene: NA
CDR3 protein: CASSANRAGTQYF
CDR3 DNA: TGTGCCAGCAGTGCCAACAGGGCTGGTACGCAGTATTTT

J gene: TRBJ2-1
clone size: many
V gene: TRBV20-1
D gene: NA
CDR3 protein: CSARARPDRYNEQFF
CDR3 DNA: TGCAGTGCAAGGGCCCGACCAGATCGTTACAATGAGCAGTTCTTC

J gene: TRBJ2-3
clone size: NA
V gene: TRBV18
D gene: NA
CDR3 protein: CASSPPGLSSTDTQYF
CDR3 DNA: TGTGCCAGCTCACCACCGGGACTCTCTAGCACAGATACGCAGTATTTT

J gene: TRBJ2-3
clone size: NA
V gene: TRBV20-1
D gene: TRBD1
CDR3 protein: CSARDLGGHSTDTQYF
CDR3 DNA: TGCAGTGCTAGAGATCTAGGGGGCCACTCCACAGATACGCAGTATTTT

J gene: TRBJ1-1
clone size: NA
V gene: TRBV25-1
D gene: NA
CDR3 protein: CASSRESGEAFF
CDR3 DNA: TGTGCCAGCAGTAGGGAAAGTGGTGAAGCTTTCTTT

J gene: TRBJ2-1
clone size: few
V gene: TRBV28
D gene: NA
CDR3 protein: CASRTSGLGGSYNEQFF
CDR3 DNA: TGTGCCAGCAGGACTTCTGGACTAGGGGGCTCCTACAATGAGCAGTTCTTC

J gene: TRBJ2-5
clone size: many
V gene: TRBV4-2
D gene: NA
CDR3 protein: CASSQGQGSETQYF
CDR3 DNA: TGTGCCAGCAGCCAAGGGCAGGGGAGTGAGACCCAGTACTTC

J gene: TRBJ2-1
clone size: many
V gene: TRBV2
D gene: NA
CDR3 protein: CASSEVQSYNEQFF
CDR3 DNA: TGTGCCAGCAGTGAAGTTCAGAGCTACAATGAGCAGTTCTTC

J gene: TRBJ2-2
clone size: NA
V gene: TRBV6-2/TRBV6-3
D gene: NA
CDR3 protein: CASTPRTISNTGELFF
CDR3 DNA: TGTGCCAGCACCCCCCGGACAATCTCGAACACCGGGGAGCTGTTTTTT

J gene: TRBJ2-2
clone size: many
V gene: TRBV7-3
D gene: NA
CDR3 protein: CASSSATGELFF
CDR3 DNA: TGTGCCAGCAGCTCTGCCACCGGGGAGCTGTTTTTT

J gene: TRBJ1-2
clone size: NA
V gene: TRBV29-1
D gene: NA
CDR3 protein: CSVGGSDGYTF
CDR3 DNA: TGCAGCGTGGGGGGTTCAGATGGCTACACCTTC

J gene: TRBJ2-7
clone size: few
V gene: TRBV27
D gene: TRBD2
CDR3 protein: CASRGGSSEQYF
CDR3 DNA: TGTGCCAGCAGGGGCGGGAGCTCCGAGCAGTACTTC